This is a list of T cell receptor beta chains from one sample in a study of CD4+ T cells in melanoma. Sequenced by immunoSEQ multiplex PCR; TCRdb stores in-frame clones only, minus some. The sample yields approximately 9,700 clones, around two thirds seen once. Sequenced input: cells from a culture (not recorded whether cultured in vitro). The receptors stem from a human donor with melanoma. Each CDR3 is given with its conserved first and last residue. D genes are given only for firm matches. Clone size is not always given. Where it is, it says once, few, many or a class for expanded clones.

>TRBV16|NA|once|TRBJ2-5
TGTGCCAGCACCTCGACTCGTCCCCAAGAGACCCAGTACTTC
CASTSTRPQETQYF
>TRBV7-6|NA|NA|TRBJ2-1
TGTGCCAGCAGCTCTGATTACGGGGGAAGCAATGAGCAGTTCTTC
CASSSDYGGSNEQFF
>TRBV6-1|NA|NA|TRBJ1-4
TGTGCCAGCAGTGAAAACAGGAATCTTGGGGAAAAACTGTTTTTT
CASSENRNLGEKLFF
>TRBV30|NA|NA|TRBJ1-3
TGTGCCTGGACGTGGGAAAGCACCATATATTTT
CAWTWESTIYF
>TRBV4-2|NA|NA|TRBJ1-1
TGTGCCAGCAGCCGAAAGCAAACAGGGTCTCCTGAAGCTTTCTTT
CASSRKQTGSPEAFF
>TRBV5-4|TRBD1|NA|TRBJ2-1
TGTGCCAGCACCGGACAGGGCGGGAATGAGCAGTTCTTC
CASTGQGGNEQFF
>TRBV19|TRBD2|NA|TRBJ2-3
TGTGCCAGTAGTATGGCAAGGACTAGCTTAATCACAGATACGCAGTATTTT
CASSMARTSLITDTQYF
>TRBV7-8|NA|NA|TRBJ2-5
TGTGCCAGCAAGCGGGACAGCGAGACCCAGTACTTC
CASKRDSETQYF
>TRBV5-4|NA|once|TRBJ2-3
TGTGCCAGCAGCCAGACCGACAGGTTTGCAGATACGCAGTATTTT
CASSQTDRFADTQYF
>TRBV7-2|TRBD1|NA|TRBJ1-2
TGTGCCAGCAGCAAAGACAGGGTCTATGGCTACACCTTC
CASSKDRVYGYTF
>TRBV15|TRBD1|few|TRBJ2-5
TGTGCCACCAGCAGAGATAGGGGGCGCGAAGAGACCCAGTACTTC
CATSRDRGREETQYF
>TRBV27|TRBD1|few|TRBJ1-2
TGTGCCAGCAGTCGGGACAGGGTGTCGTCCCTTTGGGGCTACACCTTC
CASSRDRVSSLWGYTF
>TRBV11-2|NA|once|TRBJ1-3
TGTGCCAGCAGCTTAACTCCGGGGATCTCTGGAAACACCATATATTTT
CASSLTPGISGNTIYF
>TRBV4-2|NA|NA|TRBJ1-2
TGTGCCAGCAGCCAAGTCCTCCAGGGCGGCTACACCTTC
CASSQVLQGGYTF
>TRBV18|NA|NA|TRBJ1-2
TGTGCCAGCTCACCATTTTCGGGGACCCGAGCTAACTATGGCTACACCTTC
CASSPFSGTRANYGYTF
>TRBV6-5|NA|NA|TRBJ1-3
TGTGCCAGCAGTTACACCCGGACCGGAGGAGGCACCATATATTTT
CASSYTRTGGGTIYF
>TRBV7-2|NA|NA|TRBJ1-3
TGTGCCAGCAGCCTGGGAGCAGAGAACGTTGGAAACACCATATATTTT
CASSLGAENVGNTIYF
>TRBV18|NA|NA|TRBJ2-7
TGTGCCAGCTCCTCGCGGAGCTCGGACGAGCAGTACTTC
CASSSRSSDEQYF
>TRBV6-6|NA|NA|TRBJ1-5
TGTGCCAGCAGTTTACCGGCCGCCTATCAGCCCCAGCATTTT
CASSLPAAYQPQHF
>TRBV7-8|NA|NA|TRBJ2-3
TGTGCCAGCAGCTTACCCGGGGAGGGCACAGATACGCAGTATTTT
CASSLPGEGTDTQYF